Below, one T cell receptor (beta chain) is given with its context. CDR1 is SGHNT, CDR2 YYREEE, per germline (reference sequence). Trimming removed 4 bases at V and 0 bases at J, with 20 bases between. The CDR3 length is 19 residues. In the authors' methods: Counts of nucleated cells, estimated from reference gene primer amplification, were obtained. Sequencing was performed with immunoSEQ multiplex PCR; in TCRdb, only in-frame clones are kept and a portion is missing. V and J calls and clone size are as listed in that table; D and trimming were resolved from the DNA. The data show nearly 30,000 clones, roughly three quarters seen once. This specimen comes from a study of blood T cell repertoires in COVID-19. Study-wide background: Sources were T cells, B-cell-depleted T cells, or PBMCs; the material itself was cDNA or gDNA.

The receptor was derived from a woman in her 70s with acute or convalescent COVID-19. Sequenced input: peripheral blood. The rearrangement joins TRBV5-4 to TRBJ1-6; D might be TRBD1 (6 bases). CDR3 bases: TGTGCCAGCAGCCCAACCCCGGGGGGCTTCGGCTCCTATAATTCACCCCTCCACTTT. Encoded protein: CASSPTPGGFGSYNSPLHF.